This T cell receptor (beta chain) was captured by sequencing in a study of cytomegalovirus exposure and HLA in healthy donors. Trimming removed 5 bases from V and 9 bases from J; junction bases left unmatched: 13. Germline values: CDR1 ENHRY, CDR2 SYGVKD. The CDR3 contains 15 residues. Assay: immunoSEQ multiplex PCR; the TCRdb copy retains only in-frame clones and omits some. Among fewer than 300,000 clones listed, roughly 90% were seen once. This chain connects TRBV10-3 to TRBJ2-1, with 7 nucleotides matching TRBD2. This TCR was recovered from a woman younger than 35 in good health and CMV-seronegative. The sequenced sample was PBMCs. CDR3 bases: TGTGCCATCAGTTCCAAGGGAGGGATAGCATCTGAGCAGTTCTTC. Protein product: CAISSKGGIASEQFF.